Included here is one TCR beta chain sequence, with context. Its antigen is still unknown. The sample originates from a study of cytomegalovirus exposure and HLA in healthy donors. Study summary: In a previous analysis, approximately 110 million unique TCR beta sequences were found from some 200 million T cells. In an early release, HLA-typed donors contributed 77 million or so unique TCR sequences.

The PCR had 60 Vbeta and 13 Jbeta primers. Sequenced by immunoSEQ multiplex PCR; TCRdb stores in-frame clones only, minus some. The sample contains 150,000 to 200,000 clones, 78% of which appear only once. The germline CDR1 and CDR2 sequences are MNHEY and SMNVEV (reference sequence). The CDR3 extends over 14 amino acids. Trimming took off 6 bases at V and 5 bases at J, with 16 bases between the two ends. Findings and limits, study-wide: A previous analysis found most TCR beta V segments productive roughly 90% or roughly 30% of the time. Among TCR beta chains, those listed as cytomegalovirus-associated numbered around 160.

The material sequenced was PBMCs. The rearrangement uses TRBV27 and TRBJ1-1; D gene unclear. This receptor was obtained from a woman between 45 and 60 years old in good health and CMV-seropositive. The CDR3 spells CASSGSPRGTEAFF. The CDR3 DNA reads as TGTGCCAGCAGCGGGTCTCCCCGAGGGACTGAAGCTTTCTTT.